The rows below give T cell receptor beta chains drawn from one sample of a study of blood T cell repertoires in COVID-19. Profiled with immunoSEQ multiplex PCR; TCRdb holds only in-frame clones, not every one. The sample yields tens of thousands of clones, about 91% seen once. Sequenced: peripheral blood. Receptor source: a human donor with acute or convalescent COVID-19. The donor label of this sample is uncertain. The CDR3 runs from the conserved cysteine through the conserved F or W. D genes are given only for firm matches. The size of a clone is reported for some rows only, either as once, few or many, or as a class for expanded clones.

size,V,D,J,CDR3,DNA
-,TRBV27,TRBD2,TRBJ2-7,CASSSPSKSGRAYEQYF,TGTGCCAGCAGTTCCCCCTCAAAAAGCGGGAGGGCTTACGAGCAGTACTTC
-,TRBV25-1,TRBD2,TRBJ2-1,CASTTGLAGGEQFF,TGTGCCAGCACCACGGGACTAGCGGGTGGTGAGCAGTTCTTC
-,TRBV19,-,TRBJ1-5,CASSGGLSNQPQHF,TGTGCCAGTAGTGGAGGGCTTAGCAATCAGCCCCAGCATTTT
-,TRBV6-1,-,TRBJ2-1,CASSERRPGEQFF,TGTGCCAGCAGTGAGAGAAGGCCGGGGGAGCAGTTCTTC
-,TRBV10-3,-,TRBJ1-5,CAISDGPQPQHF,TGTGCCATCAGTGATGGCCCTCAGCCCCAGCATTTT
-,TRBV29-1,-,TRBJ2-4,CSVEGSEGIQYF,TGCAGCGTTGAGGGGAGTGAGGGCATTCAGTACTTC
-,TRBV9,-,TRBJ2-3,CASSVATTWEGGTDTQYF,TGTGCCAGCAGCGTAGCTACAACCTGGGAAGGGGGCACAGATACGCAGTATTTT
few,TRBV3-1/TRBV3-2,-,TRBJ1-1,CASSPPRGSNTEAFF,TGTGCCAGCAGCCCCCCGAGGGGGTCGAACACTGAAGCTTTCTTT
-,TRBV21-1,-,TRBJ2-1,CASSKTEETGGNEQFF,TGTGCCAGCAGCAAGACGGAAGAAACAGGGGGCAATGAGCAGTTCTTC
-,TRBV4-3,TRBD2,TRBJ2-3,CASSQDQGAGGRADTQYF,TGCGCCAGCAGCCAAGATCAAGGAGCGGGGGGGCGGGCAGATACGCAGTATTTT
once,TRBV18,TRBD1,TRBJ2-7,CASSTDRNSYEQYF,TGTGCCAGCTCTACGGACAGGAACTCCTACGAGCAGTACTTC
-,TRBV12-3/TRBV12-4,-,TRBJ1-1,CASSLTGNTEAFF,TGTGCCAGCAGTCTCACAGGGAACACTGAAGCTTTCTTT
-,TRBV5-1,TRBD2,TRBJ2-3,CASSSRLAGVTDTQYF,TGCGCCAGCAGCTCTCGACTAGCGGGGGTCACAGATACGCAGTATTTT
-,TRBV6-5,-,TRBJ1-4,CASKTAATNEKLFF,TGTGCCAGCAAAACAGCTGCAACTAATGAAAAACTGTTTTTT
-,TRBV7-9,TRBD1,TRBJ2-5,CASSQADRAETQYF,TGTGCCAGCAGCCAAGCAGACAGGGCAGAGACCCAGTACTTC
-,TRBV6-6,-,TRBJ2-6,CASSYGPGANVLTF,TGTGCCAGCAGTTACGGGCCTGGGGCCAACGTCCTGACTTTC
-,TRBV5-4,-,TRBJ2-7,CASSNPLAAAEQYF,TGTGCCAGCAGTAACCCTTTAGCGGCGGCCGAGCAGTACTTC
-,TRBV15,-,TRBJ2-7,CATSRDSVYEQYF,TGTGCCACCAGCAGAGATAGCGTCTACGAGCAGTACTTC
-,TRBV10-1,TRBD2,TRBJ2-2,CASKSGRAPGELFF,TGCGCCAGCAAGAGCGGGAGGGCCCCCGGGGAGCTGTTTTTT
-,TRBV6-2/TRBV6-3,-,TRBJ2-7,CASSSTYEQYF,TGTGCCAGCAGCTCTACCTACGAGCAGTACTTC
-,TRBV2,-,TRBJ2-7,CASRVQVNSYEQYF,TGTGCCAGCAGAGTACAGGTAAACTCCTACGAGCAGTACTTC
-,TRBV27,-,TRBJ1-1,CASSLLGGTMNTEAFF,TGTGCCAGCAGTTTATTGGGGGGGACCATGAACACTGAAGCTTTCTTT
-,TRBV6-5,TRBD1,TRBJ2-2,CASSPGQTNTGELFF,TGTGCCAGCAGCCCGGGACAGACGAACACCGGGGAGCTGTTTTTT
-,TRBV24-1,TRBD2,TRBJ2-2,CATSDPRTSGRMEDGELFF,TGTGCCACCAGTGATCCCCGGACTAGCGGGAGGATGGAAGACGGGGAGCTGTTTTTT
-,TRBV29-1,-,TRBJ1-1,CSVGTGLGDTEAFF,TGCAGCGTTGGAACAGGGCTGGGTGACACTGAAGCTTTCTTT
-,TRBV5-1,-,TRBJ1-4,CASSNSLTRNEKLFF,TGCGCCAGCAGCAATAGTCTAACCCGAAATGAAAAACTGTTTTTT
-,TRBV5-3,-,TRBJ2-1,CARSYKRRSSYNEQFF,TGTGCCAGAAGCTATAAGCGAAGAAGCTCCTACAATGAGCAGTTCTTC
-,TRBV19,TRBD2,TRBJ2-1,CASKRLAGGYNEQFF,TGTGCCAGTAAAAGACTAGCGGGAGGTTACAATGAGCAGTTCTTC
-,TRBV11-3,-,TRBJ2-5,CASSRSLQETQYF,TGTGCCAGCAGCCGTAGCCTCCAAGAGACCCAGTACTTC
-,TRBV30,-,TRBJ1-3,CAWKAGPSGNTIYF,TGTGCCTGGAAAGCAGGTCCCTCTGGAAACACCATATATTTT
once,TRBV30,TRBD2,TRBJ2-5,CAWRPGASGRATQYF,TGTGCCTGGAGACCCGGTGCTAGCGGGAGGGCGACCCAGTACTTC
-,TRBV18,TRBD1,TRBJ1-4,CASSPNSGTGGEKLFF,TGTGCCAGCTCACCTAATTCCGGGACAGGGGGTGAAAAACTGTTTTTT
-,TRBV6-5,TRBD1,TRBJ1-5,CASSYSAGGSKPQHF,TGTGCCAGCAGTTACTCGGCAGGGGGCAGTAAGCCCCAGCATTTT
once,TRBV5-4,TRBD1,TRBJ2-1,CASFRPGQGGNEQFF,TGTGCCAGTTTCCGCCCGGGACAGGGGGGGAATGAGCAGTTCTTC
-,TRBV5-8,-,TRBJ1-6,CASSLRAGNSPLHF,TGTGCCAGCAGCTTGCGAGCAGGGAATTCACCCCTCCACTTT
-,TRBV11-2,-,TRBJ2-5,CASSPAGAPQETQYF,TGTGCCAGCAGCCCTGCCGGTGCGCCCCAAGAGACCCAGTACTTC
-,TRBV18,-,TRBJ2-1,CASSPAAEGNNEQFF,TGTGCCAGCTCACCCGCTGCGGAGGGGAACAATGAGCAGTTCTTC
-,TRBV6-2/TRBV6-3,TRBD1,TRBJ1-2,CASSYGQGDLYGYTF,TGTGCCAGCAGTTACGGACAGGGGGACCTATATGGCTACACCTTC
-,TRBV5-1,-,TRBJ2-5,CASSLVSRARETQYF,TGCGCCAGCAGCTTGGTTTCCAGGGCCAGGGAGACCCAGTACTTC
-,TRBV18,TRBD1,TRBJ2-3,CASSPDRGQGDTQYF,TGTGCCAGCTCACCGGACAGGGGGCAGGGTGATACGCAGTATTTT
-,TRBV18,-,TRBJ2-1,CASSPGVWNEQFF,TGTGCCAGCTCGCCCGGGGTATGGAATGAGCAGTTCTTC
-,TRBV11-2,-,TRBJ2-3,CASSLTLGGGTDTQYF,TGTGCCAGCAGCCTAACCCTAGGGGGGGGGACAGATACGCAGTATTTT
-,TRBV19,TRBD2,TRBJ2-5,CASSLTGTSGSGETQYF,TGTGCCAGTAGCCTTACTGGGACTAGCGGGAGCGGAGAGACCCAGTACTTC
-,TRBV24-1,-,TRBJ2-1,CATSDLSLEGSRYNEQFF,TGTGCCACCAGTGATTTATCTTTGGAGGGAAGTAGGTACAATGAGCAGTTCTTC
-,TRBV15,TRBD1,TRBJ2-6,CATSKGQAGANVLTF,TGTGCCACCAGCAAGGGACAGGCTGGGGCCAACGTCCTGACTTTC
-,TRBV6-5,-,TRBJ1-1,CASRPPQRGNTEAFF,TGTGCCAGCAGGCCCCCCCAGCGAGGGAACACTGAAGCTTTCTTT
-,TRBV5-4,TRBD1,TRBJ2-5,CASSPPGTGFKTQYF,TGTGCCAGCAGCCCCCCCGGGACAGGGTTCAAGACCCAGTACTTC
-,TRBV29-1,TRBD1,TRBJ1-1,CSVQTGGTEAFF,TGCAGCGTCCAGACAGGGGGTACTGAAGCTTTCTTT
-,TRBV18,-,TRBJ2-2,CASSPTGPNTGELFF,TGTGCCAGCTCACCAACGGGTCCGAACACCGGGGAGCTGTTTTTT
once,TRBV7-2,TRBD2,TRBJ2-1,CASSGGHVNEQFF,TGTGCCAGTAGCGGGGGACACGTCAATGAGCAGTTCTTC
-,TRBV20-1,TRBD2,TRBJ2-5,CSASKAGGQETQYF,TGCAGTGCTAGTAAGGCGGGGGGGCAGGAGACCCAGTACTTC